This T cell receptor beta chain was recovered during a study of shared clonotypes between healthy human individuals. Across the study: Aged between 18 and 49, the donors were a couple of women and three men. General study points: Incompleteness in sorted-subset sequencing, despite large depth, was shown by rarefaction.

The CDR3 totals 13 residues. Losses at the gene ends were 7 bases for V and 3 bases for J; bases not matched to a gene: 4. CDR1 and CDR2 from the germline V gene are SQVTM and ANQGSEA. The method was immunoSEQ multiplex PCR; TCRdb's version includes in-frame clones alone and lacks a portion of them. The sample lists fewer than 1 million clones; roughly 96% were seen once. This clone was seen only once. Its target is unknown. CD45RO-negative, CCR7-selected cells formed the naive CD8 fraction, which excluded terminally differentiated effector memory CD45RA+ cells. The sequence was obtained from a man younger than 45 in good health. Source material: naive CD8+ T cells sorted from blood. The chain recombines TRBV29-1 with TRBJ2-2; 8 bases agree with TRBD1. CDR3 DNA: TGCAGCGCCCAGGGGGCAGACACCGGGGAGCTGTTTTTT. Translation gives CSAQGADTGELFF.